These 14 T cell receptor beta chains came from one sample sequenced in a study of T cells after yellow fever vaccination (dated by TCRdb to the late 2010s). Taken with the paper, the label for treatment or condition translates to: live attenuated yellow fever vaccine strain. The receptor library was made with 5' RACE. Sequencing was carried out with an Illumina NovaSeq 6000. TCRdb trimmed public reads at Q25 via fastp, called clones via MiXCR and kept in-frame beta chains. Rows are combined by CDR3 protein, so each entry shows the most common genes and DNA. The sample includes 120,000 or so distinct CDR3 sequences, with about 15% observed a single time. The top ten hold around 46% of the sample. This specimen was CD8+ T cells sorted from PBMCs, taken 5 days after the yellow fever booster vaccination. The receptors stem from a young man who received the YFV17D yellow fever vaccine.

The chain employs TRBV12-3 or TRBV12-4 and TRBJ1-2; tentatively, D is TRBD1 (6 bases). This CDR3 region has 15 residues. V was shortened by 2 bases and J by 7 bases, with 17 bases between the two germline ends. The CDR3 sequence: CASSLSPGGLGGYTF. As DNA, the CDR3 is TGTGCCAGCAGTTTATCTCCCGGGGGGCTAGGTGGCTACACCTTC.

This clonotype was seen a few times. The chain joins TRBV7-9 to TRBJ2-7; TRBD1 is a possible D gene (6 bases). The CDR3 covers 14 residues. CDR1 is SEHNR and CDR2 is FQNEAQ in the germline V gene (reference sequence). V dropped 8 bases and J dropped 7 bases, with 21 bases sitting between them. CDR3 amino acids: CASSHTGSLGEQYV. The CDR3, as DNA: TGTGCCAGCTCGCACACAGGGAGTTTAGGTGAGCAGTACGTC.

This clonotype was counted a few times. The chain links TRBV15 to TRBJ2-7; 10 bases are shared with TRBD1. The CDR3 sequence is 19 residues long. Trimming at V came to 2 bases and at J to 7 bases, leaving 20 bases not matched to a gene. Germline-derived CDR1 and CDR2 are LNHNV and YYDKDF (reference sequence). The CDR3 loop is CATSRPGGGQGPSKREQYF. In nucleotides, the CDR3 is TGTGCCACCAGCAGACCTGGAGGGGGACAGGGGCCGTCAAAGAGGGAGCAGTACTTC.

The rearrangement joins TRBV4-3 to TRBJ1-1; D remains unclear. CDR1 and CDR2 from the germline V gene are LGHNA and YSLEER. V was trimmed by 0 bases and J by 5 bases, leaving 13 bases between them. The CDR3 extends over 15 amino acids. The CDR3 sequence is CASSQDWTLGTEAFF. The CDR3 DNA sequence: TGCGCCAGCAGCCAAGATTGGACCCTGGGTACTGAAGCTTTCTTT.

The chain recombines TRBV20-1 with TRBJ1-6; 9 nucleotides line up with TRBD1. The J segment lost 4 bases and the V segment lost 4 bases, leaving 5 bases of the junction unmatched. The CDR3 is made up of 15 amino acids. Per the germline V gene, CDR1 is DFQATT and CDR2 is SNEGSKA (reference sequence). The CDR3 loop reads CSATQGQGYNSPLHF. The CDR3 DNA reads TGCAGTGCTACCCAGGGACAGGGATATAATTCACCCCTCCACTTT.

The chain links TRBV19 to TRBJ2-1; D remains ambiguous. Trimming shortened V by 2 bases and J by 6 bases, and 5 bases separated the two germline ends. CDR1 and CDR2 from the germline V gene are LNHDA and SQIVND (reference sequence). The CDR3 loop spans 12 amino acids. CDR3 bases: TGTGCCAGTAGTATACGCGGCAATGAGCAGTTCTTC. Translated, it gives CASSIRGNEQFF. The entire variable domain, with the rest obtained from reference TRBV19 and TRBJ2-1, is as follows: DGGITQSPKYLFRKEGQNVTLSCEQNLNHDAMYWYRQDPGQGLRLIYYSQIVNDFQKGDIAEGYSVSREKKESFPLTVTSAQKNPTAFYLCASSIRGNEQFFGPGTRLTVL.

The CDR3 here is CASSVGTEVEGDQPQHF. As DNA, the CDR3 is TGTGCCAGCAGTGTCGGGACAGAGGTTGAGGGTGATCAGCCCCAGCATTTT. V gene TRBV28 combines with J gene TRBJ1-5, with TRBD1 matching over 7 bases. Trimming removed 5 bases from V and 5 bases from J; junction bases left unmatched: 15. Germline-derived CDR1 and CDR2 are MDHEN and SYDVKM. The CDR3 length is 17 residues.

This clonotype was seen a handful of times. The chain recombines TRBV25-1 with TRBJ1-2; D remains ambiguous. V gave up 5 bases and J gave up 2 bases, with 12 bases separating them. CDR1 and CDR2 from the germline V gene are MGHDK and SYGVNS. The CDR3 extends over 14 amino acids. The CDR3 DNA sequence: TGTGCCAGCAGTTCCACCGGGGAGAACTATGGCTACACCTTC. Translation: CASSSTGENYGYTF.

V gene TRBV6-6 combines with J gene TRBJ2-7, with a tentative D call TRBD1 (6 bases). The V gene lost 6 bases and the J gene lost 3 bases, with 9 bases spanning the gap. Germline CDR1 is MNHNY and CDR2 is SVGAGI (reference sequence). The CDR3 spans 12 residues. The CDR3 sequence is CASSRTDYEQYV. CDR3 nucleotides: TGTGCCAGCAGCCGGACAGACTACGAGCAGTACGTC.

The chain links TRBV12-3 or TRBV12-4 to TRBJ1-5; TRBD1 matches at 7 bases. The CDR3 runs 16 residues. Losses at the gene ends were 6 bases for V and 7 bases for J; bases not matched to a gene: 15. CDR3 region: CASSSLGSRGGQPQHF. The CDR3 region has the DNA TGTGCCAGCAGCAGTTTAGGTAGTAGAGGGGGCCAGCCCCAGCATTTT.

Note on this clonotype: A clone one base away is much larger, so this may be a read error. This chain joins TRBV4-1 and TRBJ2-1; a possible D gene is TRBD1 (7 bases). CDR1 MGHRA and CDR2 YSYEKL come from the germline V gene. The CDR3 is 20 amino acids. V was shortened by 4 bases and J by 7 bases, with 32 bases between the two germline ends. The CDR3 coding sequence is TGCGCCAGCAGCCCTAATCTCCTCCGTTTAGACAGGGAGGTTATGAATGAGCAGTTCTTC. Translation gives CASSPNLLRLDREVMNEQFF.

This clonotype has just a few counts. V gene TRBV12-5 combines with J gene TRBJ2-3; no clear D gene. Trimming left V 2 bases short and J 0 bases short, with 15 bases between. The CDR3 extends over 17 amino acids. The germline gives CDR1 LGHNT, CDR2 FRNRAP. CDR3 DNA: TGTGCTAGTGGTTTGCCCCCTCCCGCGGTAAGCACAGATACGCAGTATTTT. This encodes CASGLPPPAVSTDTQYF.

The sample holds a few counts of this clonotype. This chain uses TRBV4-1 with TRBJ2-1, with 13 bases aligning to TRBD2. J gave up 7 bases and V 2 bases, and 14 bases lay outside the gene matches. This CDR3 has 19 amino acids. CDR1 is MGHRA and CDR2 is YSYEKL in the germline V gene. The CDR3 nucleotides are TGCGCCAGCAGCCAACTACCCTCTAGGACTAGCGGGGGAAGTAATGAGCAGTTCTTC. Translating it yields CASSQLPSRTSGGSNEQFF.

The chain couples TRBV12-3 or TRBV12-4 to TRBJ2-2; 12 positions agree with TRBD1. J gave up 7 bases and V 6 bases, and 3 bases lay outside the gene matches. This CDR3 is built from 14 residues. The CDR3 DNA sequence: TGTGCCAGCAGGGGACAGGGGGCTTTCGGGGAGCTGTTTTTT. This encodes CASRGQGAFGELFF.